The entry below gives a single T cell receptor beta chain sequence along with its context. Its antigen is unknown. The PCR contained 60 Vbeta and 13 Jbeta primers. In the authors' methods: In a later analysis, roughly 10 million of about 80 million unique beta chains occurred in at least two donors. The repertoire was sequenced with immunoSEQ multiplex PCR; TCRdb's copy has only in-frame clones and lacks some. That table is the source of V, J and clone size, and D and trimming were worked out from the DNA. The table shows some 180,000 clones, with roughly a tenth occurring only once. Germline CDR1 reads MNHEY; CDR2 reads SMNVEV (reference sequence). V gave up 6 bases and J gave up 4 bases, with 13 bases separating them. The CDR3 extends over 13 amino acids. This entry is derived from a study of cytomegalovirus exposure and HLA in healthy donors. Notes on the study in general: It was assumed in the presence/absence analyses that sequencing depth was roughly uniform across donors. Indistinguishable V segments such as TRBV6-2 and TRBV6-3 were excluded. Some TCR beta chains (approximately 180 of them) were listed as cytomegalovirus-associated.

The chain carries TRBV27 and TRBJ2-7; D is perhaps TRBD2 (7 bases). This TCR derives from a woman aged 25-40 years in good health and CMV-seropositive. Specimen: PBMCs. The CDR3: CASRKGGAYEQYF. The CDR3 bases are TGTGCCAGCAGAAAGGGGGGGGCTTACGAGCAGTACTTC.